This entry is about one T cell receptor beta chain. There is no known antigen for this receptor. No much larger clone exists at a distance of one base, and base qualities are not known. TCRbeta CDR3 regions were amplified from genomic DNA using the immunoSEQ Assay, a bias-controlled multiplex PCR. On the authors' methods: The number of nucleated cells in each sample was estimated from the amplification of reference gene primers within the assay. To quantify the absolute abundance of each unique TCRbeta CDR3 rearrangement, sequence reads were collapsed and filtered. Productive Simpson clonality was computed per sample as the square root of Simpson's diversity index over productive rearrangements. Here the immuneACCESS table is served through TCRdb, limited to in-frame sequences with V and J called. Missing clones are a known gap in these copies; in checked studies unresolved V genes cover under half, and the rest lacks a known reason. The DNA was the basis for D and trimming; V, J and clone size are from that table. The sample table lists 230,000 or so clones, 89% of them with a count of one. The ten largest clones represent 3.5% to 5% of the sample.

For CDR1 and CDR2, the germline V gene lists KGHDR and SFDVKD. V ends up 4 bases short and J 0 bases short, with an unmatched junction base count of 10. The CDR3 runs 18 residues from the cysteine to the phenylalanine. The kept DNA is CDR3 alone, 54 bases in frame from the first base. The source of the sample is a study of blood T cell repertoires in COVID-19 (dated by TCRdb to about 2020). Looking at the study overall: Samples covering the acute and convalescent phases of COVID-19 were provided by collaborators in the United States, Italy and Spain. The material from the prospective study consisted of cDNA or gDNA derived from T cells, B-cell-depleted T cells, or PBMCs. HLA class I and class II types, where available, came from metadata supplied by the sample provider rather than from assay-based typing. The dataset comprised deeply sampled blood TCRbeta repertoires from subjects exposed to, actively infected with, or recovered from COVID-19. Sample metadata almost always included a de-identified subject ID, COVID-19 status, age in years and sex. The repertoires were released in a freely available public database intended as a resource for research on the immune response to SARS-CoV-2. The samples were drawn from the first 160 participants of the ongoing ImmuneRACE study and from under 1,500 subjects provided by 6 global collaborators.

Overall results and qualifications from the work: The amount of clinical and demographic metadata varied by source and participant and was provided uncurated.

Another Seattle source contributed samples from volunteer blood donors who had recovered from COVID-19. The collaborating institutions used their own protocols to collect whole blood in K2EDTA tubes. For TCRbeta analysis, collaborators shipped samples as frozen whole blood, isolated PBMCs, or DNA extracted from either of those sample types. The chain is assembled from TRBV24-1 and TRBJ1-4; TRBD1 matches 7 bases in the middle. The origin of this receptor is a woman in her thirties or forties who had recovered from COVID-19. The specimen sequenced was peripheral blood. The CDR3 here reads CATSDGQATPATNEKLFF. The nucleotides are TGTGCCACCAGTGACGGACAGGCGACCCCCGCAACTAATGAAAAACTGTTTTTT.